Each of the 32 T cell receptor beta chains below was sequenced from the same sample in a study of early stage breast cancer tumors (dated by TCRdb to 2017 to 2019). The library came from the immunoSEQ multiplex PCR assay. The table was pulled from immuneACCESS by TCRdb, which kept in-frame rearrangements only. Such tables lose some clones; where checked, under half of the loss comes from unresolved V genes, and the rest has no known cause. The sample profile shows roughly 14,000 clones; around three quarters of them were found once. Less than 9% of the sample comes from the top ten. The sample comprised normal breast tissue next to the tumor. These receptors originate from a person aged 50-59 years with breast cancer.

The V and J genes are TRBV29-1 and TRBJ1-3; 7 positions agree with TRBD1. The CDR3 loop spans 14 amino acids. Germline loops: CDR1 SQVTM, CDR2 ANQGSEA. V shed 3 bases and J 2 bases; nucleotides not matched to a gene: 4. The CDR3 here is CSVDPQGAGNTIYF. CDR3 coding DNA: TGCAGCGTTGACCCTCAGGGGGCTGGAAACACCATATATTTT.

In the case of this clone: Germline and junction disagree at one end, which may indicate a read error. The gene calls are TRBV15 and TRBJ2-3; 9 positions agree with TRBD2. The germline CDR1 and CDR2 sequences are LNHNV and YYDKDF (reference sequence). The CDR3 has 13 amino acids. The CDR3, as DNA: TGTGCCACAAGACCTATCTCTAAGCGGGAGGTGGATTTT. It is translated as CATRPISKREVDF.

This clone occurred a few times. The V call is TRBV13, the J call TRBJ1-2; possibly TRBD1 for D (5 bases). The CDR3 is 14 residues long. The V and J ends lost 5 bases and 7 bases respectively, with 17 bases between them. The germline gives CDR1 PRHDT, CDR2 FYEKMQ (reference sequence). For the CDR3, the DNA is TGTGCCAGCAGCCAAGGGGCTCTTTACTCTGGCTACACCTTC. It translates to CASSQGALYSGYTF.

J is TRBJ2-5 and V is TRBV7-9, with TRBD2 matching over 12 bases. Trimming cost V 5 bases and J 4 bases; bases outside gene matches: 11. Germline CDR1 reads SEHNR; CDR2 reads FQNEAQ (reference sequence). The CDR3 has 17 amino acids. In DNA, the CDR3 is TGTGCCAGCAGCCCCGAGCGACTAGCGGGAGACATAGAGACCCAGTACTTC. This translates into CASSPERLAGDIETQYF.

The chain is built from TRBV19 and TRBJ2-7, with 9 positions matching TRBD1. J gave up 1 base and V 6 bases, and 16 bases lay outside the gene matches. This CDR3 spans 18 amino acids. The germline gives CDR1 LNHDA, CDR2 SQIVND (reference sequence). The CDR3 region is CASSRSSTGTGKSYEQYF. In DNA form, the CDR3 reads TGTGCCAGTAGCCGCAGCTCCACCGGGACAGGGAAGTCCTACGAGCAGTACTTC.

The rearrangement links TRBV7-9 to TRBJ2-7, with 7 bases fitting TRBD1. The CDR3 contains 13 residues. The junction had 4 bases not matched to a gene; V was cut back by 6 bases and J by 2 bases. CDR1 is SEHNR and CDR2 is FQNEAQ in the germline V gene (reference sequence). As DNA, the CDR3 is TGTGCCAGCAGTAACAGGGGAGCCTACGAGCAGTACTTC. Protein sequence: CASSNRGAYEQYF.

The V gene is TRBV7-2, the J gene TRBJ2-1; D is possibly TRBD1 (5 bases). Deletions cut 5 bases from V and 14 bases from J, with 16 bases between. The CDR3 covers 12 residues. The germline gives CDR1 SGHTA, CDR2 FQGNSA. CDR3 bases: TGTGCCAGCAGCGACCTCTGGGGCCCCAAGTTCTTC. This translates into CASSDLWGPKFF. The full variable domain, rest sourced from reference TRBV7-2 and TRBJ2-1, is GAGVSQSPSNKVTEKGKDVELRCDPISGHTALYWYRQSLGQGLEFLIYFQGNSAPDKSGLPSDRFSAERTGGSVSTLTIQRTQQEDSAVYLCASSDLWGPKFFGPGTRLTVL.

This chain connects TRBV11-2 to TRBJ2-7; 11 bases fit TRBD2. Unmatched junction bases numbered 6, after V lost 2 bases and J lost 0 bases. This CDR3 region has 17 residues. Germline CDR1 reads SGHAT; CDR2 reads FQNNGV. Written as DNA, the CDR3 is TGTGCCAGCAGCTTACTAGCGGGGGGCCTAATCTCCTACGAGCAGTACTTC. Its translation: CASSLLAGGLISYEQYF.

The V gene is TRBV27, the J gene TRBJ1-3; D perhaps matches TRBD1 (6 bases). Trimming shortened V by 2 bases and J by 2 bases, and 7 bases separated the two germline ends. Germline values: CDR1 MNHEY, CDR2 SMNVEV (reference sequence). The CDR3 extends over 14 amino acids. In nucleotides, the CDR3 is TGTGCCAGCAGTTTAAAGGGGGCTGGAAACACCATATATTTT. This gives the protein CASSLKGAGNTIYF.

The chain is built from TRBV5-1 and TRBJ1-3; 12 bases are a match to TRBD1. Germline V lookup: CDR1 SGHRS, CDR2 YFSETQ. This CDR3 contains 16 residues. J lost 2 bases, V lost 4 bases, and 4 bases had no gene match. Here the CDR3 DNA reads TGCGCCAGCAGCCCGGGGACAGGGGGCACTGGAAACACCATATATTTT. This sequence encodes CASSPGTGGTGNTIYF.

CDR3 DNA sequence: TGTGCCAGCAGGGCCTCATTAGGCACAGATACGCAGTATTTT. Protein product: CASRASLGTDTQYF. The genes are TRBV28 and TRBJ2-3; no clear D gene. The CDR3 consists of 14 residues. Per the germline V gene, CDR1 is MDHEN and CDR2 is SYDVKM. Trimming shortened V by 6 bases and J by 1 base, and 11 bases separated the two germline ends. The entire variable domain, with the rest obtained from reference TRBV28 and TRBJ2-3, is as follows: DVKVTQSSRYLVKRTGEKVFLECVQDMDHENMFWYRQDPGLGLRLIYFSYDVKMKEKGDIPEGYSVSREKKERFSLILESASTNQTSMYLCASRASLGTDTQYFGPGTRLTVL.

This clone was counted between two and nine times. This chain links TRBV28 with TRBJ1-1; D is uncertain. The germline V gene encodes CDR1 MDHEN and CDR2 SYDVKM. The CDR3 is 14 amino acids. With 5 bases removed from V and 4 bases from J, the gap between germline ends came to 14 bases. The chain's CDR3 is CASSPGGVGTEAFF. CDR3 sequence (DNA): TGTGCCAGCAGTCCCGGCGGGGTTGGCACTGAAGCTTTCTTT.

This clone was seen once. The genes are TRBV6-5 and TRBJ1-1; unclear D gene. The length of the CDR3 is 13 residues. Trimming removed 0 bases from V and 4 bases from J, with 6 bases in between. From germline, CDR1 is MNHEY and CDR2 SVGAGI. The CDR3 DNA sequence: TGTGCCAGCAGTTACTCGAGTGTCACTGAAGCTTTCTTT. Residues: CASSYSSVTEAFF.

The V and J genes are TRBV5-1 and TRBJ2-5; tentative D call: TRBD2 (6 bases). V gave up 3 bases and J gave up 1 base, with 13 bases separating them. The germline CDR1 and CDR2 sequences are SGHRS and YFSETQ. The CDR3 runs 15 residues. CDR3 DNA: TGCGCCAGCAGCTCAGCGGGCGAACCCCAAGAGACCCAGTACTTC. It is translated as CASSSAGEPQETQYF. The full variable domain, completed using reference TRBV5-1 and TRBJ2-5, is KAGVTQTPRYLIKTRGQQVTLSCSPISGHRSVSWYQQTPGQGLQFLFEYFSETQRNKGNFPGRFSGRQFSNSRSEMNVSTLELGDSALYLCASSSAGEPQETQYFGPGTRLLVL.

The rearrangement links TRBV28 to TRBJ2-7; 7 bases line up with TRBD1. V was pared by 5 bases and J by 1 base, with 11 bases of the junction left unmatched. Germline V gene sequence: CDR1 MDHEN, CDR2 SYDVKM. This CDR3 spans 16 amino acids. CDR3 sequence: CASSPALTGCSYEQYF. The CDR3 DNA sequence: TGTGCCAGCAGTCCCGCATTGACAGGGTGTTCCTACGAGCAGTACTTC.

The V and J genes are TRBV11-2 and TRBJ1-1; no clear D gene. Germline values: CDR1 SGHAT, CDR2 FQNNGV. The CDR3 has 12 amino acids. Trimming left V 5 bases short and J 4 bases short, with 8 bases between. The CDR3 loop reads CASSREGTEAFF. The CDR3 coding sequence is TGTGCCAGCAGCCGAGAGGGCACTGAAGCTTTCTTT.

The rearrangement uses TRBV2 and TRBJ1-5; 7 bases map to TRBD1. Germline CDR1 is SNHLY and CDR2 is FYNNEI. Trimming removed 6 bases from V and 7 bases from J; junction bases left unmatched: 9. The CDR3 is 14 residues long. CDR3 in amino acids: CASRRQGERQPQHF. Here the CDR3 DNA reads TGTGCCAGCAGAAGACAGGGAGAAAGACAGCCCCAGCATTTT.

A single count supports this clone. V and J are TRBV19 and TRBJ1-2; TRBD1 matches 8 bases. Trimming cost V 4 bases and J 12 bases; bases outside gene matches: 13. Germline V CDR1 and CDR2: LNHDA, SQIVND (reference sequence). The CDR3 totals 14 residues. The CDR3 DNA is TGTGCCAGTAGTACAGGGGGCGCGGTTCACGGCCACACCTTC. This encodes CASSTGGAVHGHTF.

The V call is TRBV18, the J call TRBJ2-1, with TRBD2 identical over 13 bases. The germline V gene encodes CDR1 KGHSH and CDR2 LQKENI. CDR3 length equals 16 residues. The J segment lost 6 bases and the V segment lost 5 bases, leaving 7 bases of the junction unmatched. The CDR3 DNA is TGTGCCAGCTCAGCGGTCACTAGCGGGGGGGCCAATGAGCAGTTCTTC. This sequence encodes CASSAVTSGGANEQFF.

The chain employs TRBV4-3 and TRBJ2-1; D is unresolved. The CDR3 consists of 14 residues. The V gene's germline CDR1 is LGHNA and CDR2 YSLEER. V gave up 1 base and J gave up 6 bases, with 10 bases separating them. The CDR3 sequence: CASSQGTFSNEQFF. Here the CDR3 DNA reads TGCGCCAGCAGCCAAGGAACCTTCAGCAATGAGCAGTTCTTC.

This rearrangement joins TRBV18 to TRBJ2-7; D remains unclear. V was clipped by 5 bases and J by 3 bases, with 14 bases between them. This CDR3 is 14 amino acids long. Per germline, CDR1 KGHSH and CDR2 LQKENI. The CDR3 sequence is CASSKSRPSYEQYF. The CDR3 region has the DNA TGTGCCAGCTCAAAAAGTCGGCCCAGCTACGAGCAGTACTTC.

In DNA form, the CDR3 reads TGTGCCAGCAGCCGTGGTCTAGCGGGGGCACAAGAGACCCAGTACTTC. This encodes CASSRGLAGAQETQYF. The chain has TRBV5-8 and TRBJ2-5, with TRBD2 matching 10 bases. The CDR3 has 16 amino acids. With V trimmed by 4 bases and J by 2 bases, 8 bases remained unmatched. Germline V gives CDR1 SGHTS, CDR2 YDEGEE.

This clone was counted a single time. This chain connects TRBV7-2 to TRBJ2-5; 7 bases align to TRBD2. The CDR3 has 14 residues. J was trimmed by 2 bases and V by 3 bases; bases with no gene match: 3. Germline V lookup: CDR1 SGHTA, CDR2 FQGNSA. CDR3 protein: CASSFGRGQETQYF. CDR3 bases: TGTGCCAGCAGCTTTGGGAGGGGTCAAGAGACCCAGTACTTC. Filled out from reference TRBV7-2 and TRBJ2-5, the complete variable domain reads GAGVSQSPSNKVTEKGKDVELRCDPISGHTALYWYRQSLGQGLEFLIYFQGNSAPDKSGLPSDRFSAERTGGSVSTLTIQRTQQEDSAVYLCASSFGRGQETQYFGPGTRLLVL.

The chain combines TRBV19 with TRBJ2-3, with D perhaps matching TRBD1 (5 bases). CDR1 LNHDA and CDR2 SQIVND come from the germline V gene (reference sequence). This CDR3 contains 14 residues. The V gene lost 6 bases and the J gene lost 2 bases, with 12 bases spanning the gap. The CDR3 loop is CASSRRQFTDTQYF. CDR3 sequence (DNA): TGTGCCAGTAGCCGAAGACAGTTCACAGATACGCAGTATTTT.

The chain is built from TRBV6-5 and TRBJ1-1, with D possibly matching TRBD1 (5 bases). The germline gives CDR1 MNHEY, CDR2 SVGAGI. The CDR3 extends over 15 amino acids. V lost 10 bases and J lost 0, with 18 bases in between. CDR3 loop: CAKRSDRGMNTEAFF. The CDR3 DNA reads TGTGCCAAACGCTCCGACCGGGGGATGAACACTGAAGCTTTCTTT.

The table lists this clone with a few counts. This sequence joins TRBV7-3 and TRBJ2-7; 14 nucleotides agree with TRBD2. CDR1 is SGHTA, CDR2 FQGTGA, per germline. The CDR3 spans 14 residues. The trim removed 5 bases at V and 6 bases at J, leaving 3 bases unmatched. Here the CDR3 reads CASSQGLAGAEQYF. The CDR3 nucleotides read TGTGCCAGCAGCCAGGGACTAGCGGGAGCCGAGCAGTACTTC.

This chain connects TRBV7-2 to TRBJ1-4; 7 bases are a match to TRBD1. J lost 4 bases, V lost 2 bases, and 7 bases had no gene match. The germline CDR1 and CDR2 sequences are SGHTA and FQGNSA. The CDR3 loop spans 16 amino acids. CDR3 residues: CASSLRAGGINEKLFF. The CDR3 DNA reads as TGTGCCAGCAGCTTACGGGCAGGGGGGATTAATGAAAAACTGTTTTTT.

V usage is TRBV29-1 and J usage is TRBJ2-1; D uncertain. V was clipped by 7 bases and J by 1 base, with 14 bases between them. Germline CDR1 and CDR2: SQVTM and ANQGSEA. This CDR3 is built from 14 residues. CDR3 sequence: CSDGVGGSYNEQFF. The CDR3 nucleotides read TGCAGCGACGGCGTAGGTGGGTCCTACAATGAGCAGTTCTTC.

The chain has TRBV6-5 and TRBJ1-6; 7 nucleotides agree with TRBD1. The CDR3 covers 12 residues. The J segment lost 8 bases and the V segment lost 6 bases, leaving 1 base of the junction unmatched. Germline CDR1 reads MNHEY; CDR2 reads SVGAGI. Written as DNA, the CDR3 is TGTGCCAGCAGGCAGGGGGATTCACCCCTCCACTTT. Translation gives CASRQGDSPLHF.

The V call is TRBV5-1, the J call TRBJ1-1; D unresolved. The germline V gene has CDR1 SGHRS and CDR2 YFSETQ. V was shortened by 3 bases and J by 8 bases, with 17 bases between the two germline ends. The CDR3 has 14 residues. CDR3 protein: CASSSQHGLKEAFF. As DNA, the CDR3 is TGCGCCAGCAGCTCGCAACACGGTTTGAAAGAAGCTTTCTTT.

The gene calls are TRBV27 and TRBJ2-1, with D perhaps matching TRBD2 (5 bases). Trimming cost V 4 bases and J 12 bases, with 13 bases left between them. Germline loops: CDR1 MNHEY, CDR2 SMNVEV (reference sequence). This CDR3 spans 12 amino acids. CDR3 amino acids: CASSSIPGGQFF. In DNA form, the CDR3 reads TGTGCCAGCAGTTCGATTCCCGGAGGGCAGTTCTTC.

This clone was counted once. This sequence joins TRBV7-2 and TRBJ2-3; 9 bases are a match to TRBD2. CDR3 length: 14 residues. The germline V gene has CDR1 SGHTA and CDR2 FQGNSA. V dropped 1 base and J dropped 5; count of bases not matched to a gene: 1. CDR3 in DNA: TGTGCCAGCAGCTTAGGCGGGGGGGGAGATACGCAGTATTTT. It yields the protein CASSLGGGGDTQYF.